The rows below give T cell receptor beta chains drawn from one sample of a study of blood T cell repertoires in COVID-19. Using immunoSEQ multiplex PCR, the repertoire was profiled, and TCRdb retains in-frame clones only, with some absent. The table lists more than 250,000 clones, approximately 89% of them singletons, with approximately 1.2% in the top ten. Sequencing was carried out using PBMCs or T cells enriched from blood (not recorded which). The receptors here all came from a woman aged 40 to 50 with acute COVID-19. Each CDR3 is given with its conserved first and last residue. A D gene is named only where the DNA matches it firmly. Where a row states a size, it is once, few, many or the class of an expanded clone; other rows omit it.

>few|.|TRBV6-5|TRBJ1-2
TGTGCCAGCAGTCCCACAGCTGAGGGTCTGGGTAGCTACACCTTC
CASSPTAEGLGSYTF
>.|.|TRBV10-3|TRBJ1-1
TGTGCCATCAGTGAGACAGGGCCAATGAACACTGAAGCTTTCTTT
CAISETGPMNTEAFF
>.|.|TRBV6-5|TRBJ2-1
TGTGCCAGCAGCCTCGGACAGTACAATGAGCAGTTCTTC
CASSLGQYNEQFF
>once|TRBD2|TRBV6-1|TRBJ2-7
TGTGCCAGCAGTGAAGCAGGTACTAGCGGGAGTAGGGACGAGCAGTACTTC
CASSEAGTSGSRDEQYF
>.|TRBD1|TRBV15|TRBJ2-5
TGTGCCACCAGCAGGGGACAGGGAATGATAAAGACCCAGTACTTC
CATSRGQGMIKTQYF
>.|TRBD1|TRBV7-2|TRBJ1-3
TGTGCCAGCAGCCCTTGGACAGGGTCCCCTTATTCTGGAAACACCATATATTTT
CASSPWTGSPYSGNTIYF
>.|.|TRBV18|TRBJ2-2
TGTGCCAGCTCACCTAAACGGGAGCACACCGGGGAGCTGTTTTTT
CASSPKREHTGELFF
>many|.|TRBV19|TRBJ1-2
TGTGCCAGTAGTATAGATCGTCTGTTAGGAGCCTATGGCTACACCTTC
CASSIDRLLGAYGYTF
>.|.|TRBV28|TRBJ2-3
TGTGCCAGCAGTTTTTATTTAGCGCAGTATTTT
CASSFYLAQYF
>.|TRBD2|TRBV10-3|TRBJ2-1
TGTGCCATAAACACGGACTTCCCGGGGGGCAATGAGCAGTTCTTC
CAINTDFPGGNEQFF
>.|TRBD1|TRBV14|TRBJ1-2
TGTGCCAGCAGCCAACAGACAGGGGGCTATGGCTACACCTTC
CASSQQTGGYGYTF
>.|.|TRBV12-3/TRBV12-4|TRBJ1-5
TGTGCCAGCAGTTTCGGGGTTCAGCCCCAGCATTTT
CASSFGVQPQHF
>.|.|TRBV28|TRBJ1-3
TGTGCCAGCAGCTTCACAGGGTCCGGAAACACCATATATTTT
CASSFTGSGNTIYF
>.|.|TRBV4-2|TRBJ1-2
TGTGCCAGCACCCAACCCGACAGCTATGGCTACACCTTC
CASTQPDSYGYTF
>.|.|TRBV25-1|TRBJ2-1
TGTGCCAGCCGCCCTAGCCGGGGGTCCTACAATGAGCAGTTCTTC
CASRPSRGSYNEQFF
>.|.|TRBV28|TRBJ1-5
TGTGCCAGCAGTTTGTTGTCAGATCAGCCCCAGCATTTT
CASSLLSDQPQHF
>.|TRBD1|TRBV30|TRBJ1-5
TGTGCCTGGAGGATGGGACAGGGGGCTGGGAGCAATCAGCCCCAGCATTTT
CAWRMGQGAGSNQPQHF
>.|.|TRBV11-2|TRBJ1-4
TGTGCCACCGCAGGATCAACTAATGAAAAACTGTTTTTT
CATAGSTNEKLFF
>once|TRBD1|TRBV27|TRBJ1-5
TGTGCCAGCAGCCGAATCCGGGACAGGATGCATTTT
CASSRIRDRMHF
>.|.|TRBV19|TRBJ1-4
TGTGCCAGTAGTATCGGGACTCTTGAAAAACTGTTTTTT
CASSIGTLEKLFF
>.|TRBD1|TRBV7-3|TRBJ2-1
TGTGCCAGCAGCGTCACGACAGGGGTGTATCACAATGAGCAGTTCTTC
CASSVTTGVYHNEQFF
>.|.|TRBV27|TRBJ1-1
TGTGCCAGCAGCTACAGGCTTGGAATAGGAGAAGCTTTCTTT
CASSYRLGIGEAFF
>.|TRBD1|TRBV7-8|TRBJ1-1
TGTGCCAGCAGCTTAGAGACAGGGACAGGGCGTTTTGAAGCTTTCTTT
CASSLETGTGRFEAFF
>once|TRBD1|TRBV3-1/TRBV3-2|TRBJ1-5
TGTGCCAGCAGCCTGGGACAGGGAGGCAATCAGCCCCAGCATTTT
CASSLGQGGNQPQHF
>.|.|TRBV24-1|TRBJ1-5
TGTGCCACCAGTGACAGGGGTTCGGTCTACCAGCCCCAGCATTTT
CATSDRGSVYQPQHF
>.|.|TRBV2|TRBJ1-6
TGTGCCAGCAGTGGGGCAGGGCGTAATTCACCCCTCCACTTT
CASSGAGRNSPLHF
>.|TRBD1|TRBV18|TRBJ2-7
TGTGCCAGCTCACCCCCGGGACAGGTGTTTAATGGGCAGTACTTC
CASSPPGQVFNGQYF
>once|TRBD2|TRBV14|TRBJ2-2
TGTGCCAGCAGCCAAGAGGGGTTCGGACTAGCGCTAAACACCGGGGAGCTGTTTTTT
CASSQEGFGLALNTGELFF
>once|TRBD1|TRBV2|TRBJ2-4
TGTGCCAGCAGTGAACACAGGGGAGCCAAAAACATTCAGTACTTC
CASSEHRGAKNIQYF
>.|.|TRBV12-3/TRBV12-4|TRBJ1-1
TGTGCCAGCAGTTTACATGAAGACAGGGAAGCTTTCTTT
CASSLHEDREAFF
>.|.|TRBV7-3|TRBJ2-7
TGTGCCAGCAGCTTAAGTGGGGGCCGAGATTACGAGCAGTACTTC
CASSLSGGRDYEQYF
>once|.|TRBV9|TRBJ1-2
TGTGCCAGCAGCGTAGATTGGGGGCCCGACCAATTCTATGGCTACACCTTC
CASSVDWGPDQFYGYTF
>many|TRBD1|TRBV2|TRBJ2-5
TGTGCCAGCAGTGGGGACGGGACAGGGGGCGAGACCCAGTACTTC
CASSGDGTGGETQYF
>once|.|TRBV5-1|TRBJ2-1
TGCGCCAGCAGCTTGGTTCAGGGGACGGAGCAGTTCTTC
CASSLVQGTEQFF
>.|.|TRBV5-1|TRBJ2-2
TGCGCCAGCAGCTTAGAGGGTGGCACCGGGGAGCTGTTTTTT
CASSLEGGTGELFF
>once|.|TRBV3-1/TRBV3-2|TRBJ1-1
TGTGCCAGCAGTCGGGGGAGGAACACTGAAGCTTTCTTT
CASSRGRNTEAFF
>.|TRBD1|TRBV6-1|TRBJ2-3
TGTGCCAGCAGTGAAAGGGACAGGGGGGATACGCAGTATTTT
CASSERDRGDTQYF
>.|.|TRBV19|TRBJ1-3
TGTGCCACTCAGGAGGCGTCATCTGGAAACACCATATATTTT
CATQEASSGNTIYF
>.|TRBD2|TRBV5-4|TRBJ2-3
TGTGCCAGCAGCTTGACTAGCGGGAGCGCAGATACGCAGTATTTT
CASSLTSGSADTQYF
>few|.|TRBV19|TRBJ1-1
TGTGCCAGTAGTATAGACGGGACAACAAACACTGAAGCTTTCTTT
CASSIDGTTNTEAFF
>.|.|TRBV9|TRBJ1-3
TGTGCCAGCAGCGTAGGACAGGAAACTGGAAACACCATATATTTT
CASSVGQETGNTIYF
>.|TRBD2|TRBV20-1|TRBJ2-5
TGCAGTGCTAGTAGTCTAGCGGGGGATGGTGAGACCCAGTACTTC
CSASSLAGDGETQYF
>.|.|TRBV19|TRBJ1-5
TGTGCCAGTAGTATTCGGGTCCTTCGGGATCAGCCCCAGCATTTT
CASSIRVLRDQPQHF
>.|.|TRBV10-3|TRBJ2-1
TGTGCCATCAGTGAGTCGCCGGGAGTGGATTACAATGAGCAGTTCTTC
CAISESPGVDYNEQFF
>.|TRBD1|TRBV19|TRBJ1-2
TGTGCCAGTAGTGAGACAGGGAAGCTCTATGGCTACACCTTC
CASSETGKLYGYTF
>once|.|TRBV6-2/TRBV6-3|TRBJ2-3
TGTGCCAGCAGTTACTCGCGGGACGACACAGATACGCAGTATTTT
CASSYSRDDTDTQYF